This TCR beta chain was identified in a study of blood T cell repertoires in COVID-19 (dated by TCRdb to between 2020 and 2021). At the level of the whole study: Samples from collaborators originated in the United States, Italy and Spain and spanned both the acute and convalescent phases of COVID-19. Samples were obtained from the ongoing ImmuneRACE study (first 160 participants) and from about 1,300 subjects provided by 6 global collaborators. Sample metadata almost always included a de-identified subject ID, COVID-19 status, age in years and sex. HLA class I and class II types, where available, came from metadata supplied by the sample provider rather than from assay-based typing. The material from the prospective study consisted of cDNA or gDNA derived from T cells, B-cell-depleted T cells, or PBMCs. Subjects who had been exposed to COVID-19, were actively infected with it, or had recovered from it provided the deeply sampled blood TCRbeta repertoires that made up the dataset. The repertoires were released in a freely available public database intended as a resource for research on the immune response to SARS-CoV-2. General study outcomes and caveats: The quantity of clinical and demographic metadata differed by source and by participant and was supplied without curation.

Its CDR3 holds 16 amino acids, cysteine through phenylalanine. Only the CDR3 DNA stays, 48 bases, in frame from base 1. The germline V gene yields LGHNA for CDR1 and YNFKEQ for CDR2. The V end gives up 0 bases and the J end 5 bases, leaving 7 bases in the junction not matched to a gene. On this clone: It has no known antigen specificity. No much larger clonotype is one base removed from it; base qualities were not supplied.

The immunoSEQ Assay, a bias-controlled multiplex PCR, was used to amplify TCRbeta CDR3 regions from genomic DNA. From the authors' description of their analysis: The number of nucleated cells in each sample was estimated from the amplification of reference gene primers within the assay. Sequence reads were collapsed and filtered to measure the absolute abundance of every unique TCRbeta CDR3 rearrangement. For each sample, productive Simpson clonality was calculated as the square root of Simpson's diversity index over productive rearrangements. TCRdb mirrors the immuneACCESS table, restricted to in-frame sequences. Some clones are absent from its copies; in checked studies, under half trace to an unresolved V gene, and the reason for the others is unknown. V, J and clone size derive from that table, while D and trimming were established from the DNA sequence. In this sample the table shows fewer than 150,000 clones, 88% of which occur a single time. The top ten hold 0.88% of the sample.

Whole blood was collected in K2EDTA tubes by collaborating institutions according to the institutions' own protocols. For TCRbeta analysis, collaborators shipped samples as frozen whole blood, isolated PBMCs, or DNA extracted from either of those sample types. Source material: peripheral blood. The TCR sequence derives from a woman aged 45-65 years with active or convalescent COVID-19. Recombination joined TRBV4-2 with TRBJ2-7, with TRBD2 identical over 10 junction bases. Here the CDR3 is given as CASSQEPSGSLDEQYF. Here is the DNA: TGTGCCAGCAGCCAAGAGCCTAGCGGGAGCTTAGACGAGCAGTACTTC.